These 8 T cell receptor beta chains were sequenced from one sample in a study of Graves' ophthalmopathy and Graves' hyperthyroidism. Amplified material comprised TCR beta CDR3 regions derived from RNA transcripts. The workflow started with a first-round RT-PCR run with HTBI primers and then moved on to a second-round multiplex PCR. Via MiXCR, TCRdb re-called the multiplex PCR reads, giving one row per CDR3 protein. The sample lists over a million distinct CDR3 sequences; about 35% were seen once. The specimen sequenced was peripheral blood or thyroid tissue (not recorded which). The source is an adult man with Graves' hyperthyroidism.

This clonotype occurred many times. This chain connects TRBV20-1 to TRBJ2-6; D call uncertain. Germline assignment: CDR1 DFQATT and CDR2 SNEGSKA (reference sequence). The CDR3 contains 17 residues. Trimming shortened V by 1 base and J by 0 bases, and 13 bases separated the two germline ends. The CDR3 sequence: CSARVVVANSGANVLTF. The CDR3 nucleotides are TGCAGTGCTAGAGTGGTAGTAGCCAACTCTGGGGCCAACGTCCTGACTTTC.

On this clonotype: This may arise from a read error, as a much more abundant clone is one base away. CDR3 DNA: TGTGCCAGCAGCTCGGAAGCTTTATTT. This encodes CASSSEALF. This chain uses TRBV5-6 with TRBJ1-1; no clear D gene. Germline CDR1 reads SGHDT; CDR2 reads YYEEEE. This CDR3 is 9 amino acids long.

The chain couples TRBV5-1 to TRBJ2-5; TRBD1 or TRBD2 may be the D gene (5 bases each). The V gene's germline CDR1 is SGHRS and CDR2 YFSETQ. CDR3 size: 13 residues. V lost 4 bases and J 5 bases, leaving 12 bases between the germline ends. CDR3: CASSPEGLETQYF. For the CDR3, the DNA is TGCGCCAGCAGCCCCGAGGGGTTGGAGACCCAGTACTTC. Supplemented by reference TRBV5-1 and TRBJ2-5, the full variable domain reads KAGVTQTPRYLIKTRGQQVTLSCSPISGHRSVSWYQQTPGQGLQFLFEYFSETQRNKGNFPGRFSGRQFSNSRSEMNVSTLELGDSALYLCASSPEGLETQYFGPGTRLLVL.

This clonotype appeared many times. J is TRBJ2-2 and V is TRBV29-1; the D is unclear. The germline CDR1 and CDR2 sequences are SQVTM and ANQGSEA. V was cut by 7 bases and J by 1 base, with 7 bases left in between. The CDR3 sequence is 12 residues long. The CDR3 sequence is CSGSQNTGELFF. CDR3 in DNA: TGCAGCGGGTCACAGAACACCGGGGAGCTGTTTTTT.

This clonotype was counted many times. This chain links TRBV9 with TRBJ2-2; 8 nucleotides align to TRBD1. The CDR3 extends over 15 amino acids. The V gene end was trimmed by 7 bases and the J gene end by 7 bases; junction bases not matched to a gene: 12. The germline V gene encodes CDR1 SGDLS and CDR2 YYNGEE. CDR3 coding DNA: TGTGCCAGCGGTAGGACAGGGACGCTGCTCGGGGAGCTGTTTTTT. Translation gives CASGRTGTLLGELFF.

At least ten counts were recorded for this clonotype. The rearrangement links TRBV15 to TRBJ2-7; D is possibly TRBD1 or TRBD2 (5 bases each). In germline, CDR1 is LNHNV, CDR2 YYDKDF (reference sequence). This CDR3 region has 15 residues. V was cut by 2 bases and J by 7 bases, with 18 bases left in between. Written as DNA, the CDR3 is TGTGCCACCAGCAGAACCGGGACGGCCTTAGGGGAGCAGTACTTC. Residues: CATSRTGTALGEQYF.

This clonotype was recorded many times. The CDR3 DNA sequence: TGTGCCAGCAGCCTGATAAGTCAGCCCCAGCATTTT. Translation gives CASSLISQPQHF. The genes are TRBV7-2 and TRBJ1-5; no definite D call. V lost 5 bases and J lost 6, with 8 bases in between. The CDR3 has 12 amino acids. The germline V gene has CDR1 SGHTA and CDR2 FQGNSA. The variable domain in full, completed from reference TRBV7-2 and TRBJ1-5, reads GAGVSQSPSNKVTEKGKDVELRCDPISGHTALYWYRQSLGQGLEFLIYFQGNSAPDKSGLPSDRFSAERTGGSVSTLTIQRTQQEDSAVYLCASSLISQPQHFGDGTRLSIL.

This clonotype was found a few times. J is TRBJ2-7 and V is TRBV20-1, with D perhaps matching TRBD1 (6 bases). The CDR3 length is 16 residues. Germline V gene lookup returns CDR1 DFQATT and CDR2 SNEGSKA (reference sequence). Trimming took 0 bases from V and 7 from J, leaving 22 bases between them. The chain's CDR3 is CSARDVARDTVNEQYF. CDR3 sequence (DNA): TGCAGTGCTAGAGATGTGGCCCGGGACACCGTAAATGAGCAGTACTTC.